The 7 T cell receptor beta chains below come from one sample, sequenced in a study of HIV-infected children after antiretroviral therapy interruption. Unique molecular identifiers were included in an RNA-based 3' RACE TCR library. TCRdb called the 3' RACE reads again in MiXCR, with one record for every CDR3 protein. The profile shows under 50,000 distinct CDR3 sequences, about 4.3% of them singletons. Regarding treatment: PENTA 11 planned treatment interruption arm or continuous ART arm. The source material was CD45RA+ CD4+ T cells from PBMCs, pooled from several time points, sampled from a donor given antiretroviral therapy, either interrupted or continuous. Subset denoted: naive CD4+ CD45RA+ CD45RO- T cells. Every receptor here comes from a pool of human donors with HIV.

This clonotype appeared many times. The CDR3 region is CATDGQGWGDTQYF. Here the CDR3 DNA reads TGTGCCACCGACGGACAGGGTTGGGGAGATACGCAGTATTTT. The chain employs TRBV6-6 and TRBJ2-3; 8 bases fit TRBD1. CDR1 and CDR2 from the germline V gene are MNHNY and SVGAGI (reference sequence). Unmatched junction bases numbered 11, after V lost 10 bases and J lost 5 bases. The CDR3 extends over 14 amino acids.

This clonotype was seen repeatedly, ten times or more. The CDR3 DNA reads TGTGCCAGCAGCGGACAGGGTGGCACAGATACGCAGTATTTT. Amino acids: CASSGQGGTDTQYF. V is TRBV11-2 and J is TRBJ2-3; 8 positions agree with TRBD1. The trim removed 5 bases at V and 1 base at J, leaving 2 bases unmatched. Germline assignment: CDR1 SGHAT and CDR2 FQNNGV. The CDR3 is 14 residues long.

This clonotype was seen ten or more times. The genes are TRBV12-3 or TRBV12-4 and TRBJ1-2; D is ambiguous. The ends were cut back, 7 bases at V and 0 bases at J, with 12 bases in the middle. This CDR3 is 14 amino acids long. CDR3 in amino acids: CASTPGRANYGYTF. The CDR3 DNA is TGTGCCAGCACCCCCGGACGGGCTAACTATGGCTACACCTTC.

This clonotype was counted ten times or more. V gene TRBV10-3 combines with J gene TRBJ1-1; 10 positions agree with TRBD1. The CDR3 has 15 amino acids. Germline values: CDR1 ENHRY, CDR2 SYGVKD. Losses at the gene ends were 7 bases for V and 4 bases for J; bases not matched to a gene: 9. The CDR3 reads CAITGTGEGSTEAFF. The CDR3 DNA is TGTGCCATCACCGGGACAGGGGAGGGAAGCACTGAAGCTTTCTTT.

The chain combines TRBV5-6 with TRBJ1-1, with TRBD1 identical over 10 bases. Germline trimming cut 5 bases from V and 8 bases from J; bases unmatched to any gene: 12. CDR1 SGHDT and CDR2 YYEEEE come from the germline V gene. The CDR3 has 15 residues. The DNA of the CDR3 is TGTGCCAGCAGTCAGGGACAGGGGCCTCTGAGGGAAGCTTTCTTT. Its protein is CASSQGQGPLREAFF.

This clonotype was detected ten times or more. The J gene is TRBJ1-1, the V gene TRBV18; D possibly corresponds to TRBD1 (5 bases). Trimming removed 0 bases from V and 2 bases from J, with 10 bases in between. This CDR3 spans 15 amino acids. CDR1 KGHSH and CDR2 LQKENI come from the germline V gene. Written as DNA, the CDR3 is TGTGCCAGCTCACCACCGAATGGGGCCAACACTGAAGCTTTCTTT. Protein: CASSPPNGANTEAFF.

This clonotype was seen ten or more times. The J gene is TRBJ2-2, the V gene TRBV6-1; D is unresolved. The CDR3 runs to 13 residues. Germline CDR1 and CDR2: MNHNS and SASEGT. Trimming took 7 bases from V and 2 from J, leaving 8 bases between them. The CDR3 sequence is CASKERNTGELFF. The DNA of the CDR3 is TGTGCCAGCAAGGAGCGAAACACCGGGGAGCTGTTTTTT.